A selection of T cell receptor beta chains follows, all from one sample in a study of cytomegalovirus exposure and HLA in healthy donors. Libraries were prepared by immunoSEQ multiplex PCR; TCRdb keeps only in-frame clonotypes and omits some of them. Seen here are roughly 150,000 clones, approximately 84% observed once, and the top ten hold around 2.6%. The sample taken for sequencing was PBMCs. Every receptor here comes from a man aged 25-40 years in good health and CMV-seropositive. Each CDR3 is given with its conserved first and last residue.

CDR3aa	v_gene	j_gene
CASRTPGQNSPLHF	TRBV10-2	TRBJ1-6
CASSPRGAGSFHEQFF	TRBV11-1	TRBJ2-1
CASSGDRLNQPQHF	TRBV2	TRBJ1-5
CASSQGSTYEQYF	TRBV7-8	TRBJ2-7
CASSQDPLLRAYNEQFF	TRBV4-2	TRBJ2-1
CASSLRTLNEQFF	TRBV27	TRBJ2-1
CSVGYGEAFF	TRBV29-1	TRBJ1-1
CASSWPTGIEQFF	TRBV5-1	TRBJ2-1
CASSFRQGTGELFF	TRBV5-1	TRBJ2-2
CASSLVTGLATYNEQFF	TRBV11-2	TRBJ2-1
CASSLLAADTEAFF	TRBV27	TRBJ1-1
CASSLDPWTSGETQYF	TRBV5-5	TRBJ2-5
CASSLGSPAGGNYEQYF	TRBV5-1	TRBJ2-7
CASSPLPYGYTF	TRBV7-9	TRBJ1-2
CASSPGMRGGYEQYF	TRBV4-1	TRBJ2-7
CATSRGRTSGIPEQYF	TRBV15	TRBJ2-7
CASSLGLAGNNEQFF	TRBV13	TRBJ2-1
CASKRAGYYEQYF	TRBV2	TRBJ2-7
CASSYRGGDNEQYF	TRBV6-5	TRBJ2-7
CASSLGLAGPNEQFF	TRBV5-1	TRBJ2-1
CASSLGAGGDEQYF	TRBV5-1	-
CASSFWGLAGVESTDTQYF	TRBV7-9	TRBJ2-3
CASSMDRDQPQHF	TRBV7-2	TRBJ1-5
CASSYGDRGDADTQYF	TRBV5-1	TRBJ2-3
CASSFASQAGNTIYF	TRBV11-3	TRBJ1-3
CASRLGTSGIYNEQFF	TRBV11-2	TRBJ2-1
CASSLRGGMNTEAFF	TRBV27	TRBJ1-1
CASSPRQGGGYEQYF	TRBV27	TRBJ2-7
CASRQGQGNYGYTF	TRBV4-3	TRBJ1-2
CASRPTGVDYGYTF	TRBV27	TRBJ1-2
CASSTGTVNEKLFF	TRBV5-4	TRBJ1-4
CASSLGGVNTGELFF	TRBV5-4	TRBJ2-2
CASSRTGSGTSVYNEQFF	TRBV5-4	TRBJ2-1
CASSMVSRPYFYEQYF	TRBV19	TRBJ2-7
CASSPQGKINNEQFF	TRBV18	TRBJ2-1
CASSGGSTDTQYF	TRBV7-3	TRBJ2-3
CASSLREGQETQYF	TRBV5-6	TRBJ2-5
CASSSTRSTENYGYTF	TRBV7-9	TRBJ1-2
CSVVQYNEQFF	TRBV29-1	TRBJ2-1
CASREGRLSYEQYF	TRBV6-1	TRBJ2-7
CATSMDRGRSGNTIYF	TRBV19	TRBJ1-3
CASSLGTDYMNTEAFF	TRBV5-4	TRBJ1-1
CASRVLAGGLNEQFF	TRBV6-1	TRBJ2-1
CASSQDRSQETQYF	TRBV13	TRBJ2-5
CASSLRGLDTQYF	TRBV27	TRBJ2-3
CASSLTPGTGFTSGYTF	TRBV7-3	TRBJ1-2
CASSGREIGELFF	TRBV2	TRBJ2-2
CASRVQSNTEAFF	TRBV5-1	TRBJ1-1
CASSLGASGSGETQYF	TRBV5-1	TRBJ2-5
CSVFGLAGTTDTQYF	TRBV29-1	TRBJ2-3
CASSVAMDTQYF	TRBV9	TRBJ2-3
CASTEMTGAADTQYF	TRBV2	TRBJ2-3
CASSRGLDNTGELFF	TRBV7-3	TRBJ2-2
CASGGGGLTEAFF	TRBV6-5	TRBJ1-1
CASSQSGTSGSDEQFF	TRBV4-2	TRBJ2-1
CASRDPGQGRTGELFF	TRBV11-3	TRBJ2-2
CASSQRELNTGELFF	TRBV4-3	TRBJ2-2
CASSLGTGFTTNEKLFF	TRBV5-8	TRBJ1-4
CASSLLGQGEKLFF	TRBV11-2	TRBJ1-4
CASSVGAPGYEQYF	TRBV9	TRBJ2-7